This T cell receptor (beta chain) came from a study of graft-versus-host responses after intestinal transplantation. Overall study: Transplants given to recipients were multivisceral, liver-intestinal, or isolated intestinal. Induction with anti-thymocyte globulin, then tacrolimus and steroids for around three years, was given to all recipients.

Overall study findings and caveats: There was an association between peak levels of circulating GvH clones and early post-transplant HvG declines. In recipient marrow, GvH clones were found, and some appeared first in ileum or blood.

This CDR3 has 13 amino acids. Germline V gene data show CDR1 as GTSNPN and CDR2 as SVGIG (reference sequence). V lost 0 bases and J 4 bases, leaving 9 bases between the germline ends. This clone occurred once. Its antigen is as yet unknown. Data came from immunoSEQ multiplex PCR; TCRdb stores just in-frame clones and leaves some out. The sample holds about 39,000 clones; about 95% are singletons and the top ten take more than 0.2%. Sample: unstimulated CD8+ T cells sorted from spleen or lymph node cells, taken before transplant. This rearrangement joins TRBV30 to TRBJ1-1; TRBD1 might be the D (6 bases). The source is a human donor who was the organ donor for an intestinal transplant. The CDR3 bases are TGTGCCTGGAGTGTACTCAGGGGCACTGAAGCTTTCTTT. It yields the protein CAWSVLRGTEAFF.